Listed below are T cell receptor beta chains from one sample, sequenced in a study of blood T cell repertoires in COVID-19. Produced via immunoSEQ multiplex PCR; TCRdb's table is partial and in-frame only. The table has roughly 150,000 clones, 70% to 90% seen once; the top ten hold over 2%. Material for sequencing was peripheral blood. These receptors all stem from an elderly woman with COVID-19, enrolled during active disease. The CDR3 runs from the conserved cysteine through the conserved F or W. D genes are given only for firm matches. Expanded clones get a size class; other rows say once, few or many, or leave the size out.

V gene,D gene,clone size,J gene,CDR3 protein,CDR3 DNA
TRBV28,-,-,TRBJ2-1,CASSPPGSEQFF,TGTGCCAGCAGTCCCCCCGGGTCCGAGCAGTTCTTC
TRBV12-3/TRBV12-4,-,-,TRBJ2-1,CASSFGGRDEQFF,TGTGCCAGCAGTTTTGGAGGGAGAGATGAGCAGTTCTTC
TRBV7-6,TRBD1,-,TRBJ2-2,CASSLLGGVRQGSGELFF,TGTGCCAGCAGCTTACTTGGTGGCGTGAGACAGGGGAGCGGGGAGCTGTTTTTT
TRBV18,TRBD1,-,TRBJ2-7,CASSPRPGGYEQYF,TGTGCCAGCTCACCACGGCCAGGGGGCTACGAGCAGTACTTC
TRBV9,-,-,TRBJ1-1,CASSSGQMNTEAFF,TGTGCCAGCAGCTCCGGACAGATGAACACTGAAGCTTTCTTT
TRBV10-3,TRBD1,-,TRBJ1-2,CATGRTGQGAEGYTF,TGTGCCACCGGGCGGACGGGACAGGGGGCCGAAGGCTACACCTTC
TRBV7-3,TRBD1,-,TRBJ1-1,CASSLAPTRTGAEAFF,TGTGCCAGCAGCTTAGCGCCAACCCGGACAGGGGCAGAAGCTTTCTTT
TRBV12-3/TRBV12-4,-,-,TRBJ2-2,CASSSIGELFF,TGTGCCAGCAGTTCTATCGGGGAGCTGTTTTTT
TRBV6-6,TRBD2,-,TRBJ2-2,CASSYGLGRNTGELFF,TGTGCCAGCAGTTACGGACTAGGGAGGAACACCGGGGAGCTGTTTTTT
TRBV9,-,-,TRBJ2-7,CASSLTTGGYEQYF,TGTGCCAGCAGCCTGACGACAGGCGGGTACGAGCAGTACTTC
TRBV25-1,-,-,TRBJ2-7,CASKTVYPYEQYF,TGTGCCAGTAAGACAGTCTACCCCTACGAGCAGTACTTC
TRBV6-2/TRBV6-3,TRBD2,-,TRBJ2-1,CASSWAGGDEQFF,TGTGCCAGCAGTTGGGCCGGGGGGGATGAGCAGTTCTTC
TRBV7-2,TRBD1,-,TRBJ1-2,CASSFGQGPNYGYTF,TGTGCCAGCAGCTTCGGACAGGGGCCCAACTATGGCTACACCTTC
TRBV6-6,-,-,TRBJ2-7,CASTERRTLLHEQYF,TGTGCCAGCACCGAAAGGAGGACCCTGCTCCACGAGCAGTACTTC
TRBV3-1/TRBV3-2,TRBD2,-,TRBJ2-1,CASGSSTSGGQFF,TGTGCCAGCGGTAGTTCGACTAGCGGGGGGCAGTTCTTC
TRBV28,-,-,TRBJ1-6,CASLSGESSYNSPLHF,TGTGCCAGTCTTAGCGGGGAGAGCTCCTATAATTCACCCCTCCACTTT
TRBV5-1,-,-,TRBJ2-2,CASSLVRLANTGELFF,TGCGCCAGCAGCTTGGTGCGGCTCGCGAACACCGGGGAGCTGTTTTTT
TRBV28,TRBD1,-,TRBJ1-4,CASRKDRVFEKLFF,TGTGCCAGCAGAAAGGACAGGGTGTTTGAAAAACTGTTTTTT
TRBV7-9,TRBD1,-,TRBJ2-7,CASSSTEQGAREQYF,TGTGCCAGCAGCTCCACAGAACAGGGGGCGAGAGAGCAGTACTTC
TRBV20-1,-,-,TRBJ2-5,CSVRVVETQYF,TGCAGTGTTCGGGTTGTCGAGACCCAGTACTTC
TRBV6-2/TRBV6-3,-,-,TRBJ1-2,CASSYTGYGYTF,TGTGCCAGCAGTTATACGGGTTACGGCTACACCTTC
TRBV29-1,TRBD2,once,TRBJ2-7,CSVSLAGDEQYF,TGCAGCGTTAGCCTAGCGGGAGACGAGCAGTACTTC
TRBV7-9,-,-,TRBJ1-1,CASSLGVGSGAFF,TGTGCCAGCAGCTTAGGGGTAGGGTCAGGGGCTTTCTTT
TRBV7-8,TRBD2,-,TRBJ2-2,CASSPRTSGNTGELFF,TGTGCCAGCAGCCCAAGGACTAGCGGGAACACCGGGGAGCTGTTTTTT
TRBV19,-,-,TRBJ1-3,CASSNPGHASGNTIYF,TGTGCCAGTAGTAATCCGGGACATGCCTCTGGAAACACCATATATTTT
TRBV6-2/TRBV6-3,TRBD1,-,TRBJ1-5,CASSYKAGTGSEQPQHF,TGTGCCAGCAGTTACAAAGCCGGGACAGGGAGTGAGCAGCCCCAGCATTTT
TRBV19,-,-,TRBJ1-3,CASRTSSGNTIYF,TGTGCCAGTAGGACTTCCTCTGGAAACACCATATATTTT
TRBV4-2,TRBD2,-,TRBJ2-3,CASSQAVVAGSTDTQYF,TGTGCCAGCAGCCAAGCGGTAGTAGCGGGAAGCACAGATACGCAGTATTTT
TRBV2,TRBD2,-,TRBJ2-7,CASRDRGPGGWSYEQYF,TGTGCCAGCAGGGACCGGGGTCCGGGGGGGTGGTCCTACGAGCAGTACTTC
TRBV6-2/TRBV6-3,TRBD1,-,TRBJ1-2,CASSLSWGQGSRVGGYTF,TGTGCCAGCAGTCTTAGCTGGGGACAGGGAAGTAGGGTGGGTGGCTACACCTTC
TRBV3-1/TRBV3-2,-,-,TRBJ1-3,CASSLFTSSGNTIYF,TGTGCCAGCAGCCTGTTTACCAGCTCTGGAAACACCATATATTTT
TRBV3-1/TRBV3-2,TRBD2,-,TRBJ2-1,CASSRSGGGNYNEQFF,TGTGCCAGCAGCCGAAGTGGGGGGGGAAACTACAATGAGCAGTTCTTC
TRBV5-1,TRBD1,few,TRBJ1-5,CASSPSDRTNQPQHF,TGCGCCAGCAGCCCATCGGACAGGACGAATCAGCCCCAGCATTTT
TRBV19,-,-,TRBJ2-3,CASSPQGGLGTDTQYF,TGTGCCAGTAGCCCCCAGGGGGGCTTGGGCACAGATACGCAGTATTTT
TRBV19,TRBD1,-,TRBJ1-2,CASSPGTVALTNYGYTF,TGTGCCAGTAGTCCCGGGACAGTGGCTTTAACTAACTATGGCTACACCTTC
TRBV12-3/TRBV12-4,-,-,TRBJ2-1,CASSYVPGGQFF,TGTGCCAGCAGCTACGTGCCTGGAGGGCAGTTCTTC
TRBV19,-,-,TRBJ2-1,CASSIGRAINEQFF,TGTGCCAGTAGTATAGGCAGGGCCATTAATGAGCAGTTCTTC
TRBV6-5,-,-,TRBJ1-1,CASIKGQNTEAFF,TGTGCCAGCATTAAGGGACAGAACACTGAAGCTTTCTTT
TRBV5-1,TRBD1,-,TRBJ1-1,CASSTGTGGTEAFF,TGCGCCAGCAGCACCGGGACAGGGGGCACTGAAGCTTTCTTT
TRBV19,-,-,TRBJ1-5,CASKIGGGQPQHF,TGTGCCAGTAAAATTGGGGGCGGTCAGCCCCAGCATTTT
TRBV18,-,-,TRBJ2-5,CASSPRTEETQYF,TGTGCCAGCTCACCGAGGACTGAGGAGACCCAGTACTTC
TRBV9,TRBD2,-,TRBJ2-3,CASSGYSSGSADTQYF,TGTGCCAGCAGCGGATACTCTAGCGGGAGCGCAGATACGCAGTATTTT
TRBV6-2/TRBV6-3,-,-,TRBJ1-5,CASSTQGWISYQHF,TGTGCCAGCAGTACTCAGGGATGGATCAGTTACCAGCATTTT
TRBV29-1,-,-,TRBJ1-1,CSFAPAGTEAFF,TGCAGCTTTGCCCCAGCAGGGACTGAAGCTTTCTTT
TRBV5-1,TRBD1,-,TRBJ2-5,CASSLEGAGETQYF,TGCGCCAGCAGCCTCGAGGGGGCTGGGGAGACCCAGTACTTC
TRBV19,TRBD1,-,TRBJ2-7,CASSKGTAYYEQYF,TGTGCCAGTAGTAAAGGGACAGCCTACTACGAGCAGTACTTC
TRBV15,-,-,TRBJ1-2,CATSTDTDGHYGYTF,TGTGCCACCAGCACAGACACGGATGGGCACTATGGCTACACCTTC
TRBV19,-,once,TRBJ2-2,CASGQIDTGELFF,TGTGCCAGTGGACAGATTGACACCGGGGAGCTGTTTTTT
TRBV7-9,-,-,TRBJ1-2,CASSQGGLYGYTF,TGTGCCAGCAGCCAAGGGGGTCTCTATGGCTACACCTTC
TRBV19,-,once,TRBJ1-4,CASRRQANEKLFF,TGTGCCAGTAGAAGGCAGGCTAATGAAAAACTGTTTTTT
TRBV4-3,TRBD2,-,TRBJ2-3,CASSQDFSPPTSGSDTQYF,TGCGCCAGCAGCCAAGATTTCAGTCCTCCAACTAGCGGGAGTGATACGCAGTATTTT
TRBV5-1,-,-,TRBJ1-1,CASSLQGLGVGTEAFF,TGCGCCAGCAGCTTGCAAGGCCTAGGGGTGGGCACTGAAGCTTTCTTT
TRBV24-1,TRBD1,-,TRBJ1-5,CATSDPRQGEQPQHF,TGTGCCACCAGTGACCCCAGACAGGGGGAACAGCCCCAGCATTTT
TRBV5-1,-,-,TRBJ1-6,CASSLEAPGGGSPLHF,TGCGCCAGCAGCTTGGAGGCACCCGGCGGGGGTTCACCCCTCCACTTT